Following are 22 T cell receptor beta chains from one sample sequenced in a study of OX40 agonist ivuxolimab in advanced cancers. Using immunoSEQ multiplex PCR, the repertoire was profiled, and TCRdb retains in-frame clones only, with some absent. The sample contains 80,000 to 95,000 clones, around nine tenths of which appear only once. Source: CD4+ or CD8+ T cells sorted from blood, taken in a trial of the OX40 agonist ivuxolimab. The receptors come from an adult with an advanced solid tumor such as melanoma, head and neck, liver or kidney cancer.

This chain links TRBV5-5 with TRBJ1-4; no reliable D call. With 4 bases removed from V and 5 bases from J, the gap between germline ends came to 15 bases. Germline-derived CDR1 and CDR2 are SGHKS and YYEKEE (reference sequence). This CDR3 comprises 15 residues. For the CDR3, the DNA is TGTGCCAGCAGCGCCACAGTTAGGGTCAATGAAAAACTGTTTTTT. It codes for CASSATVRVNEKLFF.

V and J are TRBV6-5 and TRBJ2-5; 7 bases are shared with TRBD1. V gave up 2 bases and J gave up 4 bases; unmatched junction bases: 4. Germline CDR1 and CDR2: MNHEY and SVGAGI. This CDR3 is built from 14 residues. The CDR3 loop reads CASSYRDSLETQYF. The CDR3 DNA sequence: TGTGCCAGCAGTTACCGGGACAGCCTAGAGACCCAGTACTTC.

The chain recombines TRBV29-1 with TRBJ2-5, with 7 bases aligning to TRBD1. V lost 3 bases to trimming and J lost 1 base; unmatched junction nucleotides: 2. Germline values: CDR1 SQVTM, CDR2 ANQGSEA. CDR3 size: 13 residues. The CDR3 nucleotides read TGCAGCGTTGAGGGGACAGCCCAAGAGACCCAGTACTTC. The encoded protein is CSVEGTAQETQYF.

The gene calls are TRBV11-3 and TRBJ2-7; 12 positions agree with TRBD2. This CDR3 spans 17 amino acids. Germline loops: CDR1 SGHNT, CDR2 YENEEA. V shed 0 bases, J shed 4 bases, and the junction held 7 bases outside the gene matches. CDR3 DNA: TGTGCCAGCAGCTTAGATCTCCGCACTAGCGGGAGGTACGAGCAGTACTTC. Translation gives CASSLDLRTSGRYEQYF.

The chain uses TRBV4-3 and TRBJ2-2; 7 bases agree with TRBD2. The CDR3 length is 16 residues. The ends lost 0 bases at V and 2 bases at J; junction bases unmatched: 3. The germline V gene has CDR1 LGHNA and CDR2 YSLEER. The CDR3 DNA reads TGCGCCAGCAGCCAAGATTGGGGGGGAAACACCGGGGAGCTGTTTTTT. Amino acid sequence: CASSQDWGGNTGELFF.

This chain joins TRBV6-1 and TRBJ1-2; D is undetermined. Trimming took off 5 bases at V and 5 bases at J, with 9 bases between the two ends. CDR3 size: 12 residues. Germline CDR1 MNHNS, CDR2 SASEGT. CDR3 nucleotides: TGTGCCAGCAGTCCTCAGTTGTATGGCTACACCTTC. Translating it yields CASSPQLYGYTF.

The chain recombines TRBV6-1 with TRBJ1-6; 9 bases agree with TRBD1. Germline trimming cut 6 bases from V and 4 bases from J; bases unmatched to any gene: 4. CDR1 is MNHNS, CDR2 SASEGT, per germline. The CDR3 has 15 residues. CDR3 coding DNA: TGTGCCAGCAGGGACAGGGGTATTTATAATTCACCCCTCCACTTT. Translating it yields CASRDRGIYNSPLHF.

This clone was picked up one time. The genes are TRBV5-5 and TRBJ2-7; TRBD2 might be the D (6 bases). Germline CDR1 reads SGHKS; CDR2 reads YYEKEE (reference sequence). V lost 2 bases, J lost 7 bases, and 16 bases lay in between. CDR3 size: 14 residues. CDR3 in DNA: TGTGCCAGCAGCTTTAGGACTACCTTGGGGGAGCAGTACTTC. Amino acid sequence: CASSFRTTLGEQYF. Complete variable domain (other parts from reference TRBV5-5 and TRBJ2-7): DAGVTQSPTHLIKTRGQQVTLRCSPISGHKSVSWYQQVLGQGPQFIFQYYEKEERGRGNFPDRFSARQFPNYSSELNVNALLLGDSALYLCASSFRTTLGEQYFGPGTRLTVT.

This chain joins TRBV5-5 and TRBJ2-6, with D tentatively TRBD1 (5 bases). Per the germline V gene, CDR1 is SGHKS and CDR2 is YYEKEE (reference sequence). The CDR3 runs 17 residues. Trimming left V 1 base short and J 2 bases short, with 13 bases between. The CDR3 sequence: CASSLWQGQPGANVLTF. CDR3 nucleotides: TGTGCCAGCAGCTTGTGGCAGGGCCAGCCTGGGGCCAACGTCCTGACTTTC.

This rearrangement joins TRBV6-5 to TRBJ1-5; D uncertain. From germline, CDR1 is MNHEY and CDR2 SVGAGI. V lost 1 base and J 5 bases, leaving 15 bases between the germline ends. This CDR3 has 16 residues. The CDR3 here is CASSYFSPLSDQPQHF. CDR3 DNA: TGTGCCAGCAGTTACTTTTCGCCCCTTTCCGATCAGCCCCAGCATTTT.

This chain links TRBV27 with TRBJ2-5; perhaps TRBD2 as D (6 bases). The CDR3 totals 13 residues. With 8 bases removed from V and 5 bases from J, the gap between germline ends came to 15 bases. Germline V CDR1 and CDR2: MNHEY, SMNVEV (reference sequence). The CDR3 DNA reads TGTGCCAGCGCTGGGGGGTCGAGGGAGACCCAGTACTTC. Amino acids: CASAGGSRETQYF.

The J gene is TRBJ1-1, the V gene TRBV14; the D gene is possibly TRBD1 (5 bases). CDR3 length: 12 residues. Per the germline V gene, CDR1 is SGHDN and CDR2 is FVKESK. V was cut by 3 bases and J by 10 bases, with 12 bases left in between. This CDR3 reads CASSQYRGGAFF. CDR3 nucleotides: TGTGCCAGCAGCCAGTATAGGGGAGGAGCTTTCTTT.

The chain recombines TRBV20-1 with TRBJ2-7, with D uncertain. V was cut by 1 base and J by 5 bases, with 3 bases left in between. Germline assignment: CDR1 DFQATT and CDR2 SNEGSKA (reference sequence). There are 10 residues in the CDR3. Here the CDR3 reads CSARANEQYF. Written as DNA, the CDR3 is TGCAGTGCTAGAGCGAACGAGCAGTACTTC.

This rearrangement joins TRBV11-3 to TRBJ2-3; D ambiguous. The germline gives CDR1 SGHNT, CDR2 YENEEA. The CDR3 extends over 16 amino acids. The V and J ends lost 1 base and 2 bases respectively, with 13 bases between them. The CDR3, as DNA: TGTGCCAGCAGCTTAGGATCCCCCAGAGACACAGATACGCAGTATTTT. Protein sequence: CASSLGSPRDTDTQYF.

V and J are TRBV6-6 and TRBJ2-7; the match to TRBD1 covers 7 bases. V was pared by 7 bases and J by 6 bases, with 9 bases of the junction left unmatched. This CDR3 has 13 residues. The germline V gene encodes CDR1 MNHNY and CDR2 SVGAGI (reference sequence). CDR3 sequence reads: CASNWQGEGEQYF. As DNA, the CDR3 is TGTGCCAGCAATTGGCAGGGGGAAGGCGAGCAGTACTTC.

This chain uses TRBV10-3 with TRBJ2-3, with 11 bases lining up with TRBD2. Germline CDR1 ENHRY, CDR2 SYGVKD. This CDR3 has 19 residues. The ends lost 4 bases at V and 0 bases at J; junction bases unmatched: 12. CDR3 loop: CAISGHTSGGRSSTDTQYF. DNA of the CDR3: TGTGCCATCAGTGGTCATACTAGCGGGGGTCGATCTAGCACAGATACGCAGTATTTT.

The chain has TRBV19 and TRBJ1-2; 10 nucleotides align to TRBD1. Germline assignment: CDR1 LNHDA and CDR2 SQIVND (reference sequence). V lost 6 bases and J lost 5; bases outside the gene matches: 6. The CDR3 runs to 14 residues. CDR3 sequence (DNA): TGTGCCAGTAGGAGGGACAGGGGATTGTATGGCTACACCTTC. Protein sequence: CASRRDRGLYGYTF.

In this sample, this clone turned up once. The chain employs TRBV6-5 and TRBJ2-7; tentatively, D is TRBD1 (6 bases). The CDR3 is 16 residues long. V shed 4 bases and J shed 2 bases, with 18 bases lying between them. The V gene's germline CDR1 is MNHEY and CDR2 SVGAGI. CDR3 nucleotides: TGTGCCAGCAGTTGGGGGCTGACGGGCGGCGCCTACGAGCAGTACTTC. Amino acids: CASSWGLTGGAYEQYF.

This sequence joins TRBV6-1 and TRBJ2-3; possibly TRBD2 for D (6 bases). CDR1 and CDR2 from the germline V gene are MNHNS and SASEGT. With 6 bases removed from V and 0 bases from J, the gap between germline ends came to 7 bases. The CDR3 has 13 residues. This CDR3 is CASRRESTDTQYF. The CDR3, as DNA: TGTGCCAGCAGGCGGGAAAGCACAGATACGCAGTATTTT.

The chain uses TRBV5-1 and TRBJ2-3, with D possibly TRBD1 on 7 matching bases. Germline values: CDR1 SGHRS, CDR2 YFSETQ. This CDR3 is 16 amino acids long. V shed 4 bases and J shed 6 bases, with 21 bases lying between them. The CDR3 loop is CASSPEDRRGADTQYF. In DNA form, the CDR3 reads TGCGCCAGCAGCCCGGAGGACCGCAGGGGGGCGGATACGCAGTATTTT.

This clone was seen only a few times. The rearrangement uses TRBV30 and TRBJ1-4, with D unresolved. Trimming shortened V by 0 bases and J by 1 base, and 9 bases separated the two germline ends. Looked up from germline, CDR1 is GTSNPN and CDR2 is SVGIG (reference sequence). The CDR3 covers 15 residues. CDR3 region: CAWSVSPGTNEKLFF. CDR3 DNA sequence: TGTGCCTGGAGTGTGTCCCCGGGAACTAATGAAAAACTGTTTTTT.

V gene TRBV4-1 combines with J gene TRBJ2-3; 8 bases map to TRBD2. The CDR3 has 15 amino acids. The germline gives CDR1 MGHRA, CDR2 YSYEKL. Trimming took 3 bases from V and 2 from J; bases not matched to a gene: 4. The DNA of the CDR3 is TGCGCCAGCAGCCAGCAGCGGGGGTACACAGATACGCAGTATTTT. Protein: CASSQQRGYTDTQYF.